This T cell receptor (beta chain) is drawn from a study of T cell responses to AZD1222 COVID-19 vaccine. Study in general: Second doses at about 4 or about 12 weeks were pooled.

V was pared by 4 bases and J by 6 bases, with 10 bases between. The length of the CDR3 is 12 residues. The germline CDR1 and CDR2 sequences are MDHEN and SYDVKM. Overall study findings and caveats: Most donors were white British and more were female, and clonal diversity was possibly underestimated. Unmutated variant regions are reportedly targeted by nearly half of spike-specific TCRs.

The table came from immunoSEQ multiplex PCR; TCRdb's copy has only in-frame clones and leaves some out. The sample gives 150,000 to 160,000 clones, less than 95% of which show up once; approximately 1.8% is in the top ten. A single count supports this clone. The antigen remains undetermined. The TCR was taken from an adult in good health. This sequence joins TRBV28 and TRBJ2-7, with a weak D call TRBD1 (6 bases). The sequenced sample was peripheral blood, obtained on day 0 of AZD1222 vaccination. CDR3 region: CASSYGRGEQYF. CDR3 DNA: TGTGCCAGCAGTTACGGCAGGGGCGAGCAGTACTTC.